A selection of T cell receptor beta chains follows, all from one sample in a study of OX40 agonist ivuxolimab in advanced cancers. Assay: immunoSEQ multiplex PCR; the TCRdb copy retains only in-frame clones and omits some. The sample contains 57,000 or so clones, about 85% of which appear only once. The sequenced sample was CD4+ or CD8+ T cells sorted from blood, obtained in a trial of the OX40 agonist ivuxolimab. The receptors here all came from an adult with an advanced solid tumor such as melanoma, head and neck, liver or kidney cancer. CDR3s include the opening cysteine and the closing phenylalanine or tryptophan. Each record gives: clone size, V gene, J gene, D gene, CDR3 DNA, CDR3 protein. D genes are given only for firm matches. Only some rows state a clone size, as once, few, many or a class for expanded clones.

once	TRBV5-4	TRBJ2-2	TRBD1	TGTGCCAGCAGCTTGGGACAGGGCAACACCGGGGAGCTGTTTTTT	CASSLGQGNTGELFF
NA	TRBV19	TRBJ2-1	NA	TGTGCCAGTAGTATAAGACAGGCGGGGAATGAGCAGTTCTTC	CASSIRQAGNEQFF
few	TRBV7-2	TRBJ1-5	NA	TGTGCCAGCAGCTTAATGGGGATCGGGCAGCCCCAGCATTTT	CASSLMGIGQPQHF
NA	TRBV5-4	TRBJ2-7	TRBD2	TGTGCCAGCAGCCCTCGACTAGCGGGCTCCGAGCAGTACTTC	CASSPRLAGSEQYF
once	TRBV7-2	TRBJ2-7	TRBD2	TGTGCCAGCAGCCCCCTCGGGGGGATAGCGTCCTACGAGCAGTACTTC	CASSPLGGIASYEQYF
NA	TRBV2	TRBJ2-5	TRBD1	TGTGCCAGCGACAGGGGGCGCGGAGAGACCCAGTACTTC	CASDRGRGETQYF
NA	TRBV19	TRBJ2-2	TRBD2	TGTGCCAGTAGTAGCGGGAGGGAGGCCGGGGAGCTGTTTTTT	CASSSGREAGELFF
NA	TRBV2	TRBJ2-5	NA	TGTGCCAGTAGTGAGTTATCTAACCAAGAGACCCAGTACTTC	CASSELSNQETQYF
NA	TRBV28	TRBJ2-3	TRBD2	TGTGCCAGCAGTTCGGGACTAGCGGGAGGCCCAGATACGCAGTATTTT	CASSSGLAGGPDTQYF
NA	TRBV23-1	TRBJ2-3	TRBD2	TGCGCCAGCAGTCAATCCCGCTTTATAGCGGGAGAGGCAGATACGCAGTATTTT	CASSQSRFIAGEADTQYF
NA	TRBV6-1	TRBJ1-1	NA	TGTGCCAGCCGCACCGGCGCCACTGAAGCTTTCTTT	CASRTGATEAFF
NA	TRBV19	TRBJ2-1	NA	TGTGCCAGTAGTCCCCTAGGGCATCAGCAGTTCTTC	CASSPLGHQQFF
NA	TRBV6-5	TRBJ2-7	NA	TGTGCCAGCAGTTCCCCGACAGGATCCTACGAGCAGTACTTC	CASSSPTGSYEQYF
NA	TRBV19	TRBJ1-4	NA	TGTGCCAGTAGTATCGACGGGGATGAAAAACTGTTTTTT	CASSIDGDEKLFF
NA	TRBV9	TRBJ2-3	NA	TGTGCCAGCAGCGTAAAGGGGACGAGCACAGATACGCAGTATTTT	CASSVKGTSTDTQYF
NA	TRBV6-5	TRBJ2-7	NA	TGTGCCAGCAGCCCGGAGGGGATCTACGAGCAGTACTTC	CASSPEGIYEQYF
NA	TRBV10-1	TRBJ2-7	NA	TGCGCCAGCAGTGATGGTGCGGACTCCTACGAGCAGTACTTC	CASSDGADSYEQYF
NA	TRBV28	TRBJ2-1	NA	TGTGCCAGCAGACCCAAGGGGCCTCAAAGCTCCTACAATGAGCAGTTCTTC	CASRPKGPQSSYNEQFF
NA	TRBV6-5	TRBJ2-5	NA	TGTGCCAGCAGTTACTCGAGGGAGTTGGCGCAGTACTTC	CASSYSRELAQYF
NA	TRBV27	TRBJ1-2	TRBD1	TGTGCCAGCAGATCAGGGACAGGGGGCCGTTTCTATGGCTACACCTTC	CASRSGTGGRFYGYTF
NA	TRBV4-1	TRBJ1-3	NA	TGCGCCAGCACCATCGACCTGGGGGACTCTGGAAACACCATATATTTT	CASTIDLGDSGNTIYF
NA	TRBV7-8	TRBJ1-1	NA	TGTGCCAGCAGCTCCTTAAACCCCACTGAAGCTTTCTTT	CASSSLNPTEAFF
NA	TRBV11-2	TRBJ2-5	TRBD1	TGTGCCAGCAGCTCCGTAGGGCGGACAGGGGGCGAGACCCAGTACTTC	CASSSVGRTGGETQYF
NA	TRBV27	TRBJ1-4	NA	TGTGCCAGCAGCCCCGGTGAAAAACTGTTTTTT	CASSPGEKLFF
NA	TRBV7-3	TRBJ2-3	NA	TGTGCCAGCAGCTCGGGTAGCGGTGGGGATACGCAGTATTTT	CASSSGSGGDTQYF
once	TRBV27	TRBJ2-1	NA	TGTGCCAGCAGTTTATGGGGGCCTTTAAATGAGCAGTTCTTC	CASSLWGPLNEQFF
NA	TRBV11-2	TRBJ2-1	TRBD1	TGTGCCAGCAGCTTTTCACAGGGGAATGAGCAGTTCTTC	CASSFSQGNEQFF
NA	TRBV2	TRBJ2-3	NA	TGTGCCAGCAAGCAAGGGGTGACCACAGATACGCAGTATTTT	CASKQGVTTDTQYF
NA	TRBV5-1	TRBJ2-4	TRBD2	TGCGCCAGCAGCCCAGGATCTAGCGGAAAAAACATTCAGTACTTC	CASSPGSSGKNIQYF
NA	TRBV29-1	TRBJ1-4	NA	TGCAGCGTCGAGGGGGAAAATGAAAAACTGTTTTTT	CSVEGENEKLFF
NA	TRBV30	TRBJ2-7	NA	TGTGCCTGGGCCATGGAACCCTACGAGCAGTACTTC	CAWAMEPYEQYF
NA	TRBV29-1	TRBJ2-3	NA	TGCAGCGTTTGGAGGGGCGCTGGCACAGATACGCAGTATTTT	CSVWRGAGTDTQYF
NA	TRBV19	TRBJ1-5	TRBD1	TGTGCCAGTAGGGGAGGACAGGGGGGGAATCAGCCCCAGCATTTT	CASRGGQGGNQPQHF
NA	TRBV27	TRBJ2-1	NA	TGTGCCAGCAGTTCCCCGAGGGAACGGGGCTACAATGAGCAGTTCTTC	CASSSPRERGYNEQFF
NA	TRBV4-2	TRBJ2-5	NA	TGTGCCAGCAGGGGTAGCCTAGAGACCCAGTACTTC	CASRGSLETQYF
NA	TRBV6-1	TRBJ1-2	NA	TGTGCCAGCAGTGAGGGATTCGACTATGGCTACACCTTC	CASSEGFDYGYTF
NA	TRBV27	TRBJ1-5	NA	TGTGCCAGCCAGCCCTCGGTCGGGACGAATCAGCCCCAGCATTTT	CASQPSVGTNQPQHF
NA	TRBV27	TRBJ1-4	NA	TGTGCCAGCAGTCACCTCATCTCGGTATCTCCTGAAAAACTGTTTTTT	CASSHLISVSPEKLFF
NA	TRBV5-5	TRBJ1-1	TRBD1	TGTGCCAGCAGACAAGACAGGGAGGGGCACACTGAAGCTTTCTTT	CASRQDREGHTEAFF
NA	TRBV7-9	TRBJ2-3	TRBD2	TGTGCCAGCAGCTCGCCGGGAATGCGGGAGGGCCGAGGTACGCAGTATTTT	CASSSPGMREGRGTQYF
NA	TRBV2	TRBJ2-2	NA	TGTGCCAGCAGTGAGTATGGTCGGACCGGGGAGCTGTTTTTT	CASSEYGRTGELFF
NA	TRBV28	TRBJ2-1	NA	TGTGCCAGCAGTTTGACAGGTCTAGGGGATGAGCAGTTCTTC	CASSLTGLGDEQFF
NA	TRBV28	TRBJ2-7	TRBD1	TGTGCCAGCAGCCCCAGGGGGTTTGCCTACGAGCAGTACTTC	CASSPRGFAYEQYF
NA	TRBV28	TRBJ1-2	TRBD1	TGTGCCAGCAGCCCAAATCCTTCGGACAGGGATGGCTACACCTTC	CASSPNPSDRDGYTF
NA	TRBV11-1	TRBJ1-3	NA	TGTGCCAGCAGCTTCGGGGGGACTGGAAACACCATATATTTT	CASSFGGTGNTIYF
once	TRBV2	TRBJ2-4	TRBD2	TGTGCCAGCAGTAGAAACGAGCCTAGCGGGGGGAGCATTCAGTACTTC	CASSRNEPSGGSIQYF